This entry is about one T cell receptor (beta chain). This clone has more than one count but fewer than ten. Its antigen remains undetermined. There are no base qualities to consult, and no much larger clone falls within one base. This entry belongs to a study of T cells in localized non-small cell lung cancer (dated by TCRdb to the early 2020s). In terms of the full investigation: The study examined T cell repertoires in under 300 patients with early-stage NSCLC and compared tumors with uninvolved tumor-adjacent lungs. All 230 or so NSCLC patients in the cohort were treatment-naive and had localized lung tumors that were resected. A mean age of around 66 years was recorded for the NSCLC patients, of whom under 150 were male and more than 95 were female.

Uninvolved adjacent lung was sampled at least 2 cm away from the tumor margin, and two independent pathologists confirmed that the tissue had no atypia. At diagnosis, tumor, uninvolved tumor-adjacent lung and peripheral blood were collected and then preserved as a mix of FFPE and fresh-frozen material. The immunoSEQ Assay was used to sequence TCR beta CDR3 regions from DNA. The paper's data handling went like this. T cell density was computed as TCR beta template counts normalized to usable DNA estimated by amplifying housekeeping genes. Richness was estimated using the preseqR package, with extrapolation to 400,000 templates for PBMC samples and to 120,000 templates for tissue samples. Clonality was calculated as one minus Pielou's evenness. Differential abundance testing on productive amino-acid clonotypes, with a minimum total count of 5 and an alpha of 0.1, was used to identify tissue-enriched TCRs. The Jaccard Index and the Morisita Overlap Index were used to measure how much the repertoires overlapped between compartments. GLIPH grouped TCR beta CDR3s together with public tetramer-defined viral CDR3s, and a viral motif had to include at least three viral sequences and show V-gene enrichment. Not all clones reach the TCRdb copy of this immuneACCESS table, which keeps in-frame sequences only. Checked studies attribute under half of the gap to unresolved V genes and leave the rest unexplained. From that table come the V and J calls and clone size; the DNA was used to work out D and trimming. For this sample the table gives more than 1,500 clones, of which approximately 22% were detected only once. In total, the top ten clones hold about 13% of the sample.

The CDR3 sequence holds 11 residues, the cysteine and phenylalanine included. Kept here is only the CDR3 DNA, which spans 33 bases and is read in frame from base 1. V is shortened by 5 bases, J by 3 bases, and the region joining them spans 4 bases. The germline V gene (reference sequence) gives CDR1 as GTSNPN and CDR2 as SVGIG. General study outcomes and caveats: Because of the exploratory design, TCR variables were selected using unadjusted p-values without false-discovery rate correction. Multi-region tumor sequencing was not performed, so intratumor heterogeneity could not be excluded. Higher T cell density in blood was associated with longer overall survival, whereas higher clonality in adjacent lung was associated with shorter survival. Uninvolved tumor-adjacent lung showed the highest T cell clonality, higher than tumor, which suggests more focused antigenic responses in the uninvolved tumor-adjacent lung. Of the top 100 tumor clones, a median of 57 were detected in paired uninvolved adjacent lung; approximately 28 were also among that lung's top 100.

This clonotype was obtained from a man aged 18 to 50 with stage I lung adenocarcinoma. Sequencing used normal lung tissue next to the tumor, obtained before any cancer treatment. This sequence uses TRBV30 and TRBJ1-4, with no confident D gene call. The DNA sequence is as follows: TGTGCCTGGGAAGCTAATGAAAAACTGTTTTTT. It encodes CAWEANEKLFF.